This T cell receptor beta chain was captured in a study of cytomegalovirus exposure and HLA in healthy donors. PCR primers comprised 60 Vbeta and 13 Jbeta primers. Sequencing used immunoSEQ multiplex PCR; TCRdb keeps in-frame clones, though not all of them. The repertoire holds about 160,000 clones, with about four fifths as singletons. Study-wide results and limits: TRBV6-2, TRBV6-3 and some other V segments were unresolvable in 87-base-pair reads. Researchers counted around 160 TCR beta chains as cytomegalovirus-associated. In a later analysis, TCR association rates varied by HLA locus: DRB1 most, HLA-C fewest.

On this clone itself: As yet, its antigen is unknown.

There are 13 residues in the CDR3. V lost 6 bases and J lost 8, with 13 bases in between. Germline V gene data show CDR1 as KGHSH and CDR2 as LQKENI. This TCR came from a male donor in good health and CMV-seropositive. The chain couples TRBV18 to TRBJ1-4; D not resolved. Sequencing was done on a sample of PBMCs. In DNA, the CDR3 is TGTGCCAGCTCCCGGGGAGGGAAAGAAAAACTGTTTTTT. It yields the protein CASSRGGKEKLFF.